These 14 T cell receptor beta chains originate from one sample sequenced in a study of T cell repertoires in cytomegalovirus infection. These receptors' targets are unknown. A single record per CDR3 protein comes from TCRdb applying MiXCR to the reads. The sample records some 940,000 distinct CDR3 sequences, around a third being singletons. Sequences were derived from cultured CD8+ T cells from PBMCs, sampled from culture after CMV antigen stimulation. Receptors were obtained from a human donor in good health (CMV status not recorded). Some clones in this sample may be carry-over from other donors' samples.

This clonotype was detected only a few times. V is TRBV29-1 and J is TRBJ2-2; D might be TRBD1 or TRBD2, each matching 6 bases. This CDR3 is 16 amino acids long. V was shortened by 4 bases and J by 4 bases, with 19 bases between the two germline ends. Germline V gene lookup returns CDR1 SQVTM and CDR2 ANQGSEA. The CDR3 spells CSVGGAPGKTTGELFF. The CDR3 DNA sequence: TGCAGCGTTGGGGGGGCCCCGGGCAAGACCACCGGGGAGCTGTTTTTT.

In this sample, this clonotype turned up many times. The chain employs TRBV7-6 and TRBJ2-3; the D gene is possibly TRBD2 (6 bases). Germline V lookup: CDR1 SGHVS, CDR2 FNYEAQ. The germline V and J ends were trimmed by 3 bases and 6 bases, with 13 bases remaining between them. The CDR3 is 14 residues long. CDR3 sequence reads: CASSLTPGEDTQYF. The DNA of the CDR3 is TGTGCCAGCAGCTTGACTCCGGGGGAGGATACGCAGTATTTT.

V gene TRBV7-3 combines with J gene TRBJ1-1; 12 nucleotides match TRBD1. The junction had 14 bases not matched to a gene; V was cut back by 7 bases and J by 2 bases. This CDR3 comprises 18 residues. In germline, CDR1 is SGHTA, CDR2 FQGTGA. The CDR3 sequence is CASIENPGQGARNTEAFF. As DNA, the CDR3 is TGTGCCAGCATCGAAAACCCGGGACAGGGGGCACGAAACACTGAAGCTTTCTTT.

The chain joins TRBV10-2 to TRBJ2-7; D is uncertain. Germline-derived CDR1 and CDR2 are WSHSY and SAAADI. CDR3 length: 13 amino acids. V lost 6 bases, J lost 3 bases, and 12 bases lay in between. This chain's CDR3 is CASSQPSNYEQYF. The CDR3 DNA follows: TGCGCCAGCAGCCAACCGTCCAACTACGAGCAGTACTTC.

This rearrangement joins TRBV6-5 to TRBJ2-5; 8 bases are shared with TRBD1. The CDR3 spans 17 residues. CDR1 and CDR2 (germline): MNHEY, SVGAGI. V was pared by 5 bases and J by 2 bases, with 13 bases of the junction left unmatched. CDR3 protein: CASSRQGFTPQQETQYF. Written as DNA, the CDR3 is TGTGCCAGCAGTAGACAGGGGTTTACCCCACAGCAAGAGACCCAGTACTTC.

This clonotype was detected ten times or more. The chain uses TRBV6-5 and TRBJ1-6, with TRBD1 as a possible D gene (5 bases). Germline CDR1 is MNHEY and CDR2 is SVGAGI. V gave up 5 bases and J gave up 7 bases, with 12 bases separating them. The CDR3 runs to 14 residues. DNA of the CDR3: TGTGCCAGCAGTGTCACAGGTTCCAATTCACCCCTCCACTTT. Its protein is CASSVTGSNSPLHF.

The CDR3 sequence: CASSPQGASYGYTF. The CDR3 DNA follows: TGTGCCAGTAGCCCACAGGGGGCGAGCTATGGCTACACCTTC. This chain connects TRBV19 to TRBJ1-2; 9 bases are a match to TRBD1. Per the germline V gene, CDR1 is LNHDA and CDR2 is SQIVND (reference sequence). Trimming at V came to 6 bases and at J to 4 bases, leaving 6 bases not matched to a gene. The CDR3 is made up of 14 amino acids.

The rearrangement uses TRBV27 and TRBJ2-1, with a tentative D call TRBD2 (6 bases). There are 16 residues in the CDR3. CDR1 is MNHEY, CDR2 SMNVEV, per germline (reference sequence). The V end lost 6 bases, the J end lost 5 bases, and 20 bases lay between the germline ends. CDR3 sequence reads: CASSPFDGGPDNEQFF. The DNA of the CDR3 is TGTGCCAGCAGCCCGTTCGATGGAGGGCCAGACAATGAGCAGTTCTTC.

The table lists this clonotype with many counts. One end of the junction does not line up with germline, which may come from a read error. The V and J genes are TRBV7-7 and TRBJ1-3; tentatively, D is TRBD1 (5 bases). This CDR3 has 13 amino acids. Per germline, CDR1 SSHAT and CDR2 FNYEAQ (reference sequence). The CDR3 loop is CASSATDGNTIYF. The CDR3 DNA follows: TGTGCTAGCAGCGCGACAGATGGAAACACCATATATTTT. Full variable domain (remainder filled in from reference TRBV7-7 and TRBJ1-3): GAGVSQSPRYKVTKRGQDVTLRCDPISSHATLYWYQQALGQGPEFLTYFNYEAQPDKSGLPSDRFSAERPEGSISTLTIQRTEQRDSAMYRCASSATDGNTIYFGEGSWLTVV.

This clonotype was detected a few times. This chain links TRBV6-2 or TRBV6-3 with TRBJ2-4, with 11 bases fitting TRBD2. The germline gives CDR1 MNHEY, CDR2 SVGEGT. The CDR3 extends over 14 amino acids. The trim removed 4 bases at V and 5 bases at J, leaving 1 base unmatched. The CDR3 spells CASSSGLAENIQYF. The DNA for the CDR3 is TGTGCCAGCAGTTCGGGACTAGCGGAAAACATTCAGTACTTC.

This rearrangement joins TRBV12-3 or TRBV12-4 to TRBJ1-2, with D tentatively TRBD1 (6 bases). The CDR3 has 15 residues. Trimming removed 5 bases at V and 2 bases at J, with 15 bases between. The CDR3 loop reads CASSHAGDLNYGYTF. The CDR3 DNA follows: TGTGCCAGCAGTCACGCAGGGGACCTCAACTATGGCTACACCTTC.

The rearrangement joins TRBV27 to TRBJ2-5; D might be TRBD2 (6 bases). The CDR3 length is 15 residues. V was trimmed by 7 bases and J by 0 bases, leaving 15 bases between them. Germline V gene sequence: CDR1 MNHEY, CDR2 SMNVEV (reference sequence). This CDR3 reads CASKRAGTNQETQYF. The CDR3, as DNA: TGTGCCAGCAAACGGGCGGGGACGAACCAAGAGACCCAGTACTTC.

The gene calls are TRBV6-1 and TRBJ2-3; TRBD1 matches 8 bases. This CDR3 spans 15 amino acids. Unmatched junction bases numbered 8, after V lost 7 bases and J lost 2 bases. Germline V gene sequence: CDR1 MNHNS, CDR2 SASEGT. The CDR3 nucleotides are TGTGCCAGCACCTACCAGGACAGGGCCACAGATACGCAGTATTTT. Protein sequence: CASTYQDRATDTQYF.

CDR3 coding DNA: TGCGCCAGCAGCCGATCGGACAGGGGTCCGAATGAGCAGTTCTTC. Translated: CASSRSDRGPNEQFF. The rearrangement joins TRBV4-3 to TRBJ2-1, with 9 positions matching TRBD1. The trim removed 4 bases at V and 7 bases at J, leaving 8 bases unmatched. CDR3 length: 15 amino acids. Germline CDR1 and CDR2: LGHNA and YSLEER.